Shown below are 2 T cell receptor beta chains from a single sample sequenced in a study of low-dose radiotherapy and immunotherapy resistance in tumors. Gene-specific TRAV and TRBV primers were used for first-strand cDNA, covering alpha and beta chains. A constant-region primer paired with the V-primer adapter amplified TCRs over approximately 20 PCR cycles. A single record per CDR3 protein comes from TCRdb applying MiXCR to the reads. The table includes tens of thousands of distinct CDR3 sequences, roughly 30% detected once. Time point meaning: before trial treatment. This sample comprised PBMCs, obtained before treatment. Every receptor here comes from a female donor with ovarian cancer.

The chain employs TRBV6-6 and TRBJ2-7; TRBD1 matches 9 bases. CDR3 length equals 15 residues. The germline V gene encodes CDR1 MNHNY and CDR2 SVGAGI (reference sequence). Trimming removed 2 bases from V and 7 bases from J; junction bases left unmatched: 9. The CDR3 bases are TGTGCCAGCAGTTACCCGGGACAGGGAGACGAAGAGCAGTACTTC. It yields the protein CASSYPGQGDEEQYF.

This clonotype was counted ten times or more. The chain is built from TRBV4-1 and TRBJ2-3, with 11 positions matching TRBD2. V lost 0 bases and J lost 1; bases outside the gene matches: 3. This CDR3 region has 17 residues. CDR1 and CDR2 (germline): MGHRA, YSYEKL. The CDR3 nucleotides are TGCGCCAGCAGCCAAGATCGGACTAGCGGGCGCACAGATACGCAGTATTTT. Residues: CASSQDRTSGRTDTQYF.